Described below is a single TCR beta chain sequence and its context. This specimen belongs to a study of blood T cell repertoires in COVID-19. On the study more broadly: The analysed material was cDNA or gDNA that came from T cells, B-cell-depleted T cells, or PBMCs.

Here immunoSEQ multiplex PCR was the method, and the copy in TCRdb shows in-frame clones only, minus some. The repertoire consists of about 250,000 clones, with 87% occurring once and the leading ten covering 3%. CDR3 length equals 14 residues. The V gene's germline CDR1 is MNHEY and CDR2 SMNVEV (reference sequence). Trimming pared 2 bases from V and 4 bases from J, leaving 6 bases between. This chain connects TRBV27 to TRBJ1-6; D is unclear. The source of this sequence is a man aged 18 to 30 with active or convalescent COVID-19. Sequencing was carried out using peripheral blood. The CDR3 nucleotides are TGTGCCAGCAGTTTAAGACATTATAATTCACCCCTCCACTTT. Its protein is CASSLRHYNSPLHF.